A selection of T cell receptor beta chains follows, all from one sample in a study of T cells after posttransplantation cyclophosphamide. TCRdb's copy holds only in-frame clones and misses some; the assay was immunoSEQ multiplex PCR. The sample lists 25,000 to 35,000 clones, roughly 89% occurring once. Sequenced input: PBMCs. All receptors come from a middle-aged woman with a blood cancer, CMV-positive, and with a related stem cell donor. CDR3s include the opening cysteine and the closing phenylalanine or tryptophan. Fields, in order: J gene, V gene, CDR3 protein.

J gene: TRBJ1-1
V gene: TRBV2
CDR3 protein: CASSLGAYTEAFF

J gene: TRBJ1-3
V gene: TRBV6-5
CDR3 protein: CASRPRGDLGNTIYF

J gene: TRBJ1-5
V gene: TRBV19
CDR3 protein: CASSSRLGQGGNQPQHF

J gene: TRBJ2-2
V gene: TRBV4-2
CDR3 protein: CASNQGPHTGELFF

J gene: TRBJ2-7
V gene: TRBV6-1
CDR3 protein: CASRTGGGSYEQYF

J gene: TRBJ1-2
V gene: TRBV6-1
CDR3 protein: CASSRQVSYGYTF

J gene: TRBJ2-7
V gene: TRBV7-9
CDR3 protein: CASSLLRGKAYEQYF

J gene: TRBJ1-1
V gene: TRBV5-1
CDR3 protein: CASTPSQGTTEAFF

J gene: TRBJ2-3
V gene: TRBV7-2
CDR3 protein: CASSLYYLLAGVGTDTQYF

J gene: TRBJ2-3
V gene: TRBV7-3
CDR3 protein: CASSSSGGFDTQYF

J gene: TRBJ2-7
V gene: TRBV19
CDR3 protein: CATLSESYEQYF

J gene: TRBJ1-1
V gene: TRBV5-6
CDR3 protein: CASSHWPGDTEAFF

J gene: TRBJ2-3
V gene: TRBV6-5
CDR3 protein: CASSRAGVTDTRYF

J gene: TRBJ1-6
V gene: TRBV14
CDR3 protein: CASSRVDSIYSPLHF

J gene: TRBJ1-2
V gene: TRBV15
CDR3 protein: CATSRDRGNRGGYTF

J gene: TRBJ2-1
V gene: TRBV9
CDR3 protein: CASSVGPSEANEQFF

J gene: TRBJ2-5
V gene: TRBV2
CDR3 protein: CASTDRGETQYF

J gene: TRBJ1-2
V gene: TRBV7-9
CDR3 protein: CASSLGTEASYGYTF

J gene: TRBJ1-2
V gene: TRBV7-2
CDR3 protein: CASSTRPGANYGYTF

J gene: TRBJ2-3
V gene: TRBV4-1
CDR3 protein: CASSQDLRVPASDTQYF

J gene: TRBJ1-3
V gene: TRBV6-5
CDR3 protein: CASSYREAGNTIYF

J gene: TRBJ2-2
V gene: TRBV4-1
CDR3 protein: CASSQGSTNTGELFF

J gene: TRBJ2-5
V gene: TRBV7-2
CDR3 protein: CASSILAGDQETQYF

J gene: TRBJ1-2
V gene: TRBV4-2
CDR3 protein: CASSQETGANYGYTF

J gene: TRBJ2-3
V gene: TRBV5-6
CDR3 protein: CASSLTSGADTQYF

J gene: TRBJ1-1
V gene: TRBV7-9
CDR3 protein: CAGARDTEAFF

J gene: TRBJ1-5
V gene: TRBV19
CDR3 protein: CASDDSFNQPQHF

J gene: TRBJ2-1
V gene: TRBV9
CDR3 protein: CASSVGLLRTGSDEQFF

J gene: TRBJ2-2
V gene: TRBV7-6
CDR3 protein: CASSLVGAGELFF

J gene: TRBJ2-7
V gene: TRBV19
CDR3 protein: CASSTLAGALYEQYF

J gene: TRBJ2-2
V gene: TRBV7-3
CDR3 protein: CASSPTPGGGTGELFF

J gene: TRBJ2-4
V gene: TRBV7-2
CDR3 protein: CASSLRSTGVNIQYF

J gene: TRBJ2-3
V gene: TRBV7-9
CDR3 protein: CASSLKGVSSSTDTQYF

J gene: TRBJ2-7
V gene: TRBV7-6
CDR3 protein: CASSLDRGYEQYF

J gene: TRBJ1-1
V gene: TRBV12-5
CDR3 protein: CASGLVLGTRWTEAFF

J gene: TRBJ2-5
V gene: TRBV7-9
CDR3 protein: CASSYSGTGRETQYF